Described below is a single T cell receptor (beta chain) sequence and its context. What it binds is unknown. The multiple sclerosis control group was made up of treatment-naive patients with stable or active relapsing-remitting disease. TEMRA cells underwent FACS enrichment and CD8+ and CD4+ T cells underwent negative isolation. This record comes from a study of CD8 T cells in Susac syndrome. Reverse transcription of roughly 0.45 to 1 ug RNA was carried out with random hexamers. Across 54 Vbeta and 13 Jbeta, immunoSEQ multiplex PCR amplified TCR beta CDR3. MiXCR, applied by TCRdb to the immunoSEQ multiplex PCR reads, yields one record per CDR3 protein. The top ten clones hold 0.15% to 0.2% of a sample with about 180,000 distinct CDR3 sequences, 85% to 95% of them seen once. The study's findings and limits: The study's TCR sequencing and HLA analysis covered a relatively small number of individuals, and the study acknowledged this.

Per the germline V gene, CDR1 is SGHDN and CDR2 is FVKESK. The CDR3 length is 16 residues. V lost 1 base to trimming and J lost 2 bases; unmatched junction nucleotides: 7. The sequencing input was CD8+ T cells from PBMCs. This receptor was identified in a human donor with multiple sclerosis. The genes are TRBV14 and TRBJ1-2; TRBD1 matches 7 bases. In nucleotides, the CDR3 is TGTGCCAGCAGCCAAGTGGGACAGCTACCGAACTATGGCTACACCTTC. It specifies CASSQVGQLPNYGYTF.